The rows below give T cell receptor beta chains drawn from one sample of a study of post-analysis software for immune sequencing data. TCRdb reanalysed the PCR reads using MiXCR and keeps one entry per CDR3 protein. The sample has roughly 400,000 distinct CDR3 sequences, less than 40% seen once. Sequenced material: blood. The receptors derive from a girl aged 2 to 10 with multiple sclerosis. Each CDR3 is given with its conserved first and last residue. A D gene is named only where the DNA matches it firmly.

J | D | V | CDR3
TRBJ2-5 | TRBD1 | TRBV20-1 | CSATPRDRTFQETQYF
TRBJ2-7 | - | TRBV20-1 | CSAESRIAYEQYF
TRBJ2-1 | - | TRBV5-1 | CASSLVGDSYNEQFF
TRBJ2-7 | TRBD2 | TRBV29-1 | CSVPLAESSYEQYF
TRBJ2-1 | TRBD2 | TRBV20-1 | CSARKPSGRYNEQFF
- | - | TRBV10-3 | CAISGPLDEQYF
TRBJ1-5 | TRBD1 | TRBV4-1 | CASSQVVTGTQPQHF
TRBJ1-5 | TRBD1 | TRBV20-1 | CSASGTARNQPQHF
TRBJ2-7 | - | TRBV27 | CASSYSGDGAYEQYF
TRBJ2-7 | TRBD1 | TRBV7-9 | CASSGFSGTGNRYEQYF
TRBJ1-5 | TRBD1 | TRBV5-1 | CASSLGPGQGPSQPQHF
TRBJ2-5 | - | TRBV27 | CASSRTNYDVMAETQYF
- | - | TRBV29-1 | CSVEGDEQYF
TRBJ2-5 | - | TRBV20-1 | CSANGDGETQYF
TRBJ2-3 | TRBD2 | TRBV4-2 | CASSQDLAGGNTDTQYF
TRBJ1-5 | - | TRBV4-3 | CASSQDVAGLIQPQHF
TRBJ2-2 | - | TRBV20-1 | CSARFPTGGGTGELFF
TRBJ2-7 | TRBD1 | TRBV7-9 | CASSPTGGSSYEQYF
TRBJ2-1 | - | TRBV10-3 | CAISESTRNGEQFF
TRBJ2-5 | TRBD2 | TRBV6-5 | CASSRRGLAGQETQYF
- | TRBD1 | TRBV28 | CASSPYRDRAFEQYF
TRBJ2-3 | TRBD2 | TRBV7-3 | CASSLIGGSDTQYF
TRBJ1-1 | TRBD1 | TRBV10-3 | CAISEPPGQGSAEAFF
TRBJ2-1 | - | TRBV15 | CATSRDRVNGEQFF
TRBJ1-1 | - | TRBV14 | CASSQDEGWATEAFF
TRBJ1-4 | - | TRBV7-9 | CASSLALMGPDEKLFF
TRBJ2-7 | TRBD2 | TRBV20-1 | CSAGSSGGTYEQYF
TRBJ2-1 | - | TRBV27 | CASSVPYNEQFF
TRBJ2-4 | - | TRBV10-3 | CAISESAGEQYF
TRBJ2-3 | - | TRBV20-1 | CSASPFDSSTDTQYF
TRBJ1-3 | - | TRBV7-2 | CASSLSALSSGNTIYF
TRBJ2-7 | - | TRBV7-2 | CASSLGGAGAYEQYF
TRBJ2-7 | - | TRBV28 | CASSLWGQSEQYF
TRBJ2-5 | - | TRBV12-3/TRBV12-4 | CASRFRGPDGETQYF
TRBJ2-1 | - | TRBV28 | CASLSPNEQFF
TRBJ2-1 | - | TRBV20-1 | CSASSTRRGNDNEQFF
TRBJ2-5 | - | TRBV7-9 | CASSPTIRRRFETQYF
TRBJ2-1 | - | TRBV7-2 | CASSLVEAFSSYNEQFF
TRBJ1-1 | - | TRBV6-6 | CASSYPSPNTEAFF
TRBJ2-1 | - | TRBV4-1 | CASSPWGAYNEQFF
TRBJ2-5 | TRBD2 | TRBV4-2 | CASSQDIGRGGYETQYF
TRBJ1-6 | - | TRBV20-1 | CSASGYNWEGQAFAPLHF
TRBJ2-3 | TRBD1 | TRBV6-2/TRBV6-3 | CASSYLTTGEIADTQYF
TRBJ2-1 | TRBD2 | TRBV29-1 | CSVEGLAGHEQFF
TRBJ2-6 | - | TRBV5-1 | CASSPSNSGANVLTF